The 20 T cell receptor beta chains below were found in one sample sequenced in a study of CXCR3-negative and CXCR3-positive naive CD8 T cells. UMI labels and 5' RACE were used to prepare the TRB cDNA libraries. TCRdb reprocessed the 5' RACE reads and keeps a single row for each CDR3 protein, giving no DNA. The sample includes around 81,000 distinct CDR3 sequences. The sequencing input was naive CXCR3- CD8+ T cells from blood. Regarding subset: CD45RO-CCR7+CD27+CD95- naive CD8+ T cells lacking CXCR3 (TNR3-). The source of these receptors is a human donor in good health. Some clones in this sample may be carry-over from other donors' samples.

The J gene is TRBJ2-3, the V gene TRBV29-1; TCRdb outputs TRBD2, but without DNA this stays unchecked. Germline lookup yields CDR1 SQVTM and CDR2 ANQGSEA. This CDR3 has 15 amino acids. CDR3 protein: CSLTVAGDYTDTQYF.

The gene calls are TRBV20-1 and TRBJ2-7; the D gene TCRdb calls, TRBD1, cannot be checked with no DNA. The CDR3 loop spans 14 amino acids. Per the germline V gene, CDR1 is DFQATT and CDR2 is SNEGSKA (reference sequence). CDR3 sequence reads: CSASGTGNFYEQYF.

This chain joins TRBV7-9 and TRBJ2-7; the D call from TCRdb, TRBD2, cannot be confirmed without DNA. Germline CDR1 SEHNR, CDR2 FQNEAQ (reference sequence). CDR3 size: 16 residues. CDR3 region: CASSLSPLAGRYEQYF.

The chain joins TRBV29-1 to TRBJ1-2; with no DNA, the TCRdb D assignment of TRBD1 cannot be verified. The CDR3 is 13 amino acids. The germline V gene encodes CDR1 SQVTM and CDR2 ANQGSEA. The CDR3 loop is CSVEPGTGDGYTF.

This rearrangement joins TRBV7-3 to TRBJ2-5. Germline CDR1 is SGHTA and CDR2 is FQGTGA. CDR3 length equals 15 residues. This CDR3 is CASSPHLTIKETQYF.

CDR3 in amino acids: CSVVGPNEQFF. V is TRBV29-1 and J is TRBJ2-1; as DNA is missing, the TRBD2 call by TCRdb cannot be tested. The germline gives CDR1 SQVTM, CDR2 ANQGSEA. The CDR3 runs to 11 residues.

The V and J genes are TRBV28 and TRBJ2-7; TCRdb's D call, TRBD2, is unchecked because there is no DNA. Germline lookup yields CDR1 MDHEN and CDR2 SYDVKM. CDR3 length: 15 residues. This chain's CDR3 is CASSKTSGGYYEQYF.

The chain has TRBV29-1 and TRBJ2-1; TCRdb designates TRBD2, a call that cannot be tested without DNA. CDR1 is SQVTM, CDR2 ANQGSEA, per germline. CDR3 length: 14 amino acids. The CDR3 spells CSVDQGQGSGEQFF.

This chain joins TRBV6-2 or TRBV6-3 and TRBJ2-1. CDR1 and CDR2 (germline): MNHEY, SVGEGT. This CDR3 comprises 14 residues. The CDR3 here is CNHRPKDDYNEQFF.

The V gene is TRBV20-1, the J gene TRBJ2-3; lacking DNA, the TRBD2 call made by TCRdb goes unchecked. Germline V gives CDR1 DFQATT, CDR2 SNEGSKA (reference sequence). This CDR3 comprises 17 residues. CDR3 loop: CSARDPQLSGGTDTQYF.

This rearrangement joins TRBV6-4 to TRBJ2-2. This CDR3 has 11 amino acids. Germline-derived CDR1 and CDR2 are MRHNA and SNTAGT. The CDR3: CASSRKRELFF.

V usage is TRBV20-1 and J usage is TRBJ2-1; checking the TCRdb D call of TRBD1 is not possible without DNA. CDR1 DFQATT and CDR2 SNEGSKA come from the germline V gene (reference sequence). The CDR3 totals 14 residues. The CDR3 loop is CSAREGGGYNEQFF.

The V call is TRBV7-9, the J call TRBJ2-1; no DNA is available, so the TRBD1 call from TCRdb remains unchecked. Germline lookup yields CDR1 SEHNR and CDR2 FQNEAQ (reference sequence). The CDR3 sequence is 15 residues long. CDR3 sequence reads: CASSSQDRAYNEQFF.

The chain is built from TRBV29-1 and TRBJ2-1; the D gene TCRdb calls, TRBD1, cannot be checked with no DNA. CDR1 and CDR2 from the germline V gene are SQVTM and ANQGSEA. The CDR3 has 15 amino acids. CDR3: CSVEDLMAGGDEQFF.

The rearrangement joins TRBV29-1 to TRBJ2-1; there is no DNA to check the TCRdb D call of TRBD1. In germline, CDR1 is SQVTM, CDR2 ANQGSEA. The CDR3 length is 15 residues. This chain's CDR3 is CSVEGGQGFINEQFF.

CDR3 sequence: CASSLGLAGGPDTQYF. The chain has TRBV7-6 and TRBJ2-3; TCRdb's D gene call, TRBD2, goes unchecked for lack of DNA. This CDR3 region has 16 residues. Germline lookup yields CDR1 SGHVS and CDR2 FNYEAQ.

The V call is TRBV12-3 or TRBV12-4, the J call TRBJ2-1; the D call of TRBD1 rests on TCRdb alone, since no DNA is present to check it. CDR3 length equals 15 residues. This CDR3 is CASSLDRGRFSEQFF.

The chain employs TRBV20-1 and TRBJ2-1; TCRdb gives TRBD2 as the D gene, but with no DNA this cannot be confirmed. Germline-derived CDR1 and CDR2 are DFQATT and SNEGSKA (reference sequence). This CDR3 is 15 amino acids long. CDR3 protein: CSARDPGQRINEQFF.

The chain uses TRBV29-1 and TRBJ2-1. The CDR3 totals 15 residues. Germline CDR1 SQVTM, CDR2 ANQGSEA. The CDR3 region is CSVLGTMMAYNEQFF.

CDR3 loop: CASSFGGYQETQYF. This chain connects TRBV5-5 to TRBJ2-5. Germline V gives CDR1 SGHKS, CDR2 YYEKEE (reference sequence). The CDR3 loop spans 14 amino acids.